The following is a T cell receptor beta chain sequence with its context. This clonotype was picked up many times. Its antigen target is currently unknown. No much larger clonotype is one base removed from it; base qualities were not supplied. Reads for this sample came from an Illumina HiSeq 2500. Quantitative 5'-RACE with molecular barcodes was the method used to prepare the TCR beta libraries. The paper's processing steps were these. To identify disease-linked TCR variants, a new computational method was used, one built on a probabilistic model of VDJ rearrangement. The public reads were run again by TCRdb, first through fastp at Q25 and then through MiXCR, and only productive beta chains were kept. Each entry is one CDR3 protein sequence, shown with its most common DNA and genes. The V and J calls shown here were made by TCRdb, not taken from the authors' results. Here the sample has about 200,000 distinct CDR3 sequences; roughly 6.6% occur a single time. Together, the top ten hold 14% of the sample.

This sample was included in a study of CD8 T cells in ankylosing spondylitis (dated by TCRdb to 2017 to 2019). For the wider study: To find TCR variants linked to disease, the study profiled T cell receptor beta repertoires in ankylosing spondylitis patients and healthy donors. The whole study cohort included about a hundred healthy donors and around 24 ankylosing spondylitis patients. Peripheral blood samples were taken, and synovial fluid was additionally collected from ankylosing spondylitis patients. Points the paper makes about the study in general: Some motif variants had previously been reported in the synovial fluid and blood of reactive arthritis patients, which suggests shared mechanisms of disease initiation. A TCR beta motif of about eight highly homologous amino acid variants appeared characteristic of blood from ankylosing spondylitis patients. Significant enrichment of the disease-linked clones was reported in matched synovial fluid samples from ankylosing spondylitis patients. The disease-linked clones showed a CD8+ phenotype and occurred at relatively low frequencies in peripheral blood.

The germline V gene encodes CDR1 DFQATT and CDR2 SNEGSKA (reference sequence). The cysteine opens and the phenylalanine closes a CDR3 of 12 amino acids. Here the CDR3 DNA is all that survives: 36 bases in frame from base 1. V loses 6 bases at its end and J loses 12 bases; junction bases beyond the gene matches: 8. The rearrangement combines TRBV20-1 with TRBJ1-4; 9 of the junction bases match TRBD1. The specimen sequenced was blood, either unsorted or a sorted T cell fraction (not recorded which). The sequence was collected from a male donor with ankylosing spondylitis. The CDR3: CSAQGTGRELFF. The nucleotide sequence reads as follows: TGCAGTGCCCAGGGGACAGGGCGGGAACTGTTTTTT.